Listed below are T cell receptor beta chains from one sample, sequenced in a study of breast tumors, draining lymph nodes, adjacent tissues. A single record per CDR3 protein comes from TCRdb applying MiXCR to the multiplex PCR reads. Among roughly 220,000 distinct CDR3 sequences listed, under 40% were seen once. The sample was axillary lymph node tissue. The receptors were sampled from a female donor with breast cancer. Some clones in this sample may be carry-over from other donors' samples. Each CDR3 is given with its conserved first and last residue. A D gene is named only where the DNA matches it firmly. A row's size may be missing; if present it is once, few, many or a size class.

d_call: TRBD2
v_call: TRBV7-2
clone_size: once
j_call: TRBJ2-1
cdr3_nt: TGTGCCAGCAGCTTAGCGGTTAGCGGGACCCACAATGAGCAGTTCTTC
cdr3_aa: CASSLAVSGTHNEQFF

d_call: TRBD2
v_call: TRBV19
clone_size: many
j_call: TRBJ2-2
cdr3_nt: TGTGCCAGTAGTACCCGCCTAGCGGGGGGGTACACCGGGGAGCTGTTTTTT
cdr3_aa: CASSTRLAGGYTGELFF

d_call: -
v_call: TRBV10-3
clone_size: many
j_call: TRBJ2-1
cdr3_nt: TGTGCCATCAGTTATTCATGGGAGCAGTTCTTC
cdr3_aa: CAISYSWEQFF

d_call: -
v_call: TRBV5-1
clone_size: -
j_call: TRBJ1-5
cdr3_nt: TGCGCCAGCAGCTTGGGAGAGGGGAATCAGCCCCAGCATTTT
cdr3_aa: CASSLGEGNQPQHF

d_call: TRBD1
v_call: TRBV13
clone_size: many
j_call: TRBJ1-4
cdr3_nt: TGTGCCAGCAGCACCGGGGACAGGGGGGGAGGTGAAAAACTGTTTTTT
cdr3_aa: CASSTGDRGGGEKLFF

d_call: TRBD2
v_call: TRBV9
clone_size: many
j_call: TRBJ2-1
cdr3_nt: TGTGCCAGCAGCGCCACTAGCGGGAAGCACAATGAGCAGTTCTTC
cdr3_aa: CASSATSGKHNEQFF

d_call: -
v_call: TRBV6-2/TRBV6-3
clone_size: -
j_call: TRBJ1-2
cdr3_nt: TGTGCCAGCAGTTACGGGGCTACCTATGGCTACACCTTC
cdr3_aa: CASSYGATYGYTF

d_call: TRBD2
v_call: TRBV29-1
clone_size: -
j_call: TRBJ2-3
cdr3_nt: TGCAGCGTTCTCCCCTTTTTGACTAGCGGGGGGGCTGGGGGCACAGATACGCAGTATTTT
cdr3_aa: CSVLPFLTSGGAGGTDTQYF

d_call: -
v_call: TRBV12-3/TRBV12-4
clone_size: many
j_call: TRBJ2-7
cdr3_nt: TGTGCCAGCAGTTTAGCGCTCGCTTACGAGCAGTACTTC
cdr3_aa: CASSLALAYEQYF

d_call: -
v_call: TRBV11-2
clone_size: many
j_call: TRBJ1-2
cdr3_nt: TGTGCCAGCAGCCCCTCTCCCGAAGGGGCCCCCTACACCTTC
cdr3_aa: CASSPSPEGAPYTF

d_call: -
v_call: TRBV12-3/TRBV12-4
clone_size: many
j_call: TRBJ2-3
cdr3_nt: TGTGCCAGCCGAAACTCGGGCAGGAACACAGATACGCAGTATTTT
cdr3_aa: CASRNSGRNTDTQYF

d_call: -
v_call: TRBV19
clone_size: many
j_call: TRBJ2-7
cdr3_nt: TGTGCCAGTAGTAATCAGCTAGGACAGTACTTC
cdr3_aa: CASSNQLGQYF

d_call: TRBD1
v_call: TRBV19
clone_size: many
j_call: TRBJ2-2
cdr3_nt: TGTGCCAGTAGACAGGGGACGAACACCGGGGAGCTGTTTTTT
cdr3_aa: CASRQGTNTGELFF

d_call: TRBD2
v_call: TRBV7-3
clone_size: -
j_call: TRBJ2-3
cdr3_nt: TGTGCCAGCAGCCAGGAAGGCCTAGCGGGGGGCCAGGATACGCAGTATTTT
cdr3_aa: CASSQEGLAGGQDTQYF

d_call: -
v_call: TRBV30
clone_size: many
j_call: TRBJ2-7
cdr3_nt: TGTGCCTGGAGTCTAGGGGGTAACTACGAGCAGTACTTC
cdr3_aa: CAWSLGGNYEQYF

d_call: -
v_call: TRBV12-3/TRBV12-4
clone_size: many
j_call: TRBJ1-6
cdr3_nt: TGTGCCAGCAGTTTTGTCGCCGGGGGGAGTTCACCCCTCCACTTT
cdr3_aa: CASSFVAGGSSPLHF

d_call: -
v_call: TRBV4-1
clone_size: many
j_call: TRBJ2-1
cdr3_nt: TGCGCCAGCAGCCAAAGAGACACACTAGCCGCTGAGCAGTTCTTC
cdr3_aa: CASSQRDTLAAEQFF

d_call: TRBD2
v_call: TRBV4-1
clone_size: -
j_call: TRBJ2-7
cdr3_nt: TGCGCCAGCAGCCAAGAAGGGCGGGGGGGCGCCGAGCAGTACTTC
cdr3_aa: CASSQEGRGGAEQYF

d_call: TRBD1
v_call: TRBV7-9
clone_size: many
j_call: TRBJ2-7
cdr3_nt: TGTGCCAGCAGCGGATGGGACAGGGGGTCCTACGAGCAGTACTTC
cdr3_aa: CASSGWDRGSYEQYF

d_call: -
v_call: TRBV11-2
clone_size: many
j_call: TRBJ2-5
cdr3_nt: TGTGCCAGCCGATATAGCGGCCAAGAGACCCAGTACTTC
cdr3_aa: CASRYSGQETQYF

d_call: -
v_call: TRBV24-1
clone_size: many
j_call: TRBJ1-2
cdr3_nt: TGTGCCACCAGTGATTCTCTTATCGATGGCTACACCTTC
cdr3_aa: CATSDSLIDGYTF

d_call: -
v_call: TRBV20-1
clone_size: many
j_call: TRBJ2-7
cdr3_nt: TGCAGTGCTAGAGGAGGCAGGGCCTCCTACGAGCAGTACTTC
cdr3_aa: CSARGGRASYEQYF

d_call: TRBD1
v_call: TRBV9
clone_size: many
j_call: TRBJ2-5
cdr3_nt: TGTGCCAGCAGCCTAGGGACAGGGTCCCAAGAGACCCAGTACTTC
cdr3_aa: CASSLGTGSQETQYF

d_call: TRBD2
v_call: TRBV7-9
clone_size: once
j_call: TRBJ2-5
cdr3_nt: TGTGCCAGCAGCTTTAGACTAGCGAGGGACGAGACCCAGTACTTC
cdr3_aa: CASSFRLARDETQYF

d_call: -
v_call: TRBV6-4
clone_size: -
j_call: TRBJ1-1
cdr3_nt: TGTGCCAGCAGCCTTGATATTAACACTGAAGCTTTCTTT
cdr3_aa: CASSLDINTEAFF

d_call: -
v_call: TRBV20-1
clone_size: many
j_call: TRBJ1-5
cdr3_nt: TGCAGTGCCTTAGAGAGGGGGGATCAGCCCCAGCATTTT
cdr3_aa: CSALERGDQPQHF

d_call: TRBD2
v_call: TRBV7-3
clone_size: -
j_call: TRBJ2-7
cdr3_nt: TGTGCCAGCAGCCAAACCCTCCCGCGGGAGAGGGCTTCCTACGAGCAGTACTTC
cdr3_aa: CASSQTLPRERASYEQYF

d_call: TRBD2
v_call: TRBV2
clone_size: many
j_call: TRBJ2-2
cdr3_nt: TGTGCCAGCAGTTATGGGACTAGCGGGAGGACCGGGGAGCTGTTTTTT
cdr3_aa: CASSYGTSGRTGELFF

d_call: -
v_call: TRBV5-1
clone_size: -
j_call: TRBJ1-2
cdr3_nt: TGTGCCAGCAGCACCCCAGGGGATTCACGGGATGGCTACACCTTC
cdr3_aa: CASSTPGDSRDGYTF

d_call: TRBD2
v_call: TRBV5-6
clone_size: -
j_call: TRBJ2-1
cdr3_nt: TGTGCCAGCAGCACCACGGGAGGGTACAATGAGCAGTTCTTC
cdr3_aa: CASSTTGGYNEQFF

d_call: -
v_call: TRBV19
clone_size: many
j_call: TRBJ2-3
cdr3_nt: TGTGCCAGTAGCCGGCTTAGCACAGATACGCAGTATTTT
cdr3_aa: CASSRLSTDTQYF

d_call: TRBD1
v_call: TRBV14
clone_size: many
j_call: TRBJ2-1
cdr3_nt: TGTGCCAGCAGCTTATGGGACAGGACCTACAATGAGCAGTTCTTC
cdr3_aa: CASSLWDRTYNEQFF

d_call: TRBD2
v_call: TRBV20-1
clone_size: many
j_call: TRBJ2-5
cdr3_nt: TGCAGTGCTAGAGATCTTAGCGGACTAGGAGAGACCCAGTACTTC
cdr3_aa: CSARDLSGLGETQYF